Listed below are T cell receptor beta chains from one sample, sequenced in a study of blood T cell repertoires in COVID-19. Only in-frame clones appear in the TCRdb table, and some are missing; sequencing was by immunoSEQ multiplex PCR. The sample holds over 25,000 clones, 84% seen once. The sequenced material came from peripheral blood. The receptors here all came from a man between 65 and 85 years old with active COVID-19. CDR3s include the opening cysteine and the closing phenylalanine or tryptophan. Each record gives: clone size, J gene, D gene, V gene, CDR3 protein, CDR3 DNA. A D gene is named only where the DNA matches it firmly. Clone size appears in some rows only: once, few, many, or a class for an expanded clone.

- | TRBJ2-3 | TRBD2 | TRBV9 | CASSAGLAASDTQYF | TGTGCCAGCAGCGCGGGACTAGCGGCTTCCGATACGCAGTATTTT
- | TRBJ2-1 | - | TRBV5-8 | CASSPSPGAHSYNEQFF | TGTGCCAGCAGCCCAAGCCCAGGGGCCCACTCCTACAATGAGCAGTTCTTC
once | TRBJ2-1 | TRBD2 | TRBV6-2/TRBV6-3 | CASSPYPVDSGEQFF | TGTGCCAGCAGCCCCTACCCAGTGGATAGCGGGGAGCAGTTCTTC
- | TRBJ1-5 | - | TRBV28 | CASSTPGRGVQPQHF | TGTGCCAGCAGTACCCCCGGCAGGGGCGTTCAGCCCCAGCATTTT
- | TRBJ2-7 | - | TRBV19 | CASSIGGGAGYEQYF | TGTGCCAGTAGTATAGGAGGAGGGGCCGGCTACGAGCAGTACTTC
few | TRBJ1-1 | - | TRBV7-9 | CASSPGTPRPNTEAFF | TGTGCCAGCAGCCCCGGGACTCCCCGCCCAAACACTGAAGCTTTCTTT
- | TRBJ2-3 | TRBD2 | TRBV5-1 | CASSAELAGGADTQYF | TGCGCCAGCAGCGCCGAACTAGCGGGCGGGGCAGATACGCAGTATTTT
- | TRBJ1-2 | TRBD1 | TRBV19 | CASTTDRNLNYGYTF | TGTGCCAGTACCACGGACAGGAACCTAAACTATGGCTACACCTTC
- | TRBJ1-1 | - | TRBV6-5 | CASTSPGNTEAFF | TGTGCCAGCACTTCTCCGGGAAACACTGAAGCTTTCTTT
few | TRBJ2-2 | TRBD2 | TRBV30 | CAWRPRLASTGELFF | TGTGCCTGGAGACCCCGACTAGCTTCCACCGGGGAGCTGTTTTTT
- | TRBJ2-3 | - | TRBV4-2 | CASSQDLRQEDTDTQYF | TGTGCCAGCAGCCAAGATCTGAGACAGGAGGACACAGATACGCAGTATTTT
- | TRBJ2-3 | TRBD2 | TRBV6-2/TRBV6-3 | CASSYPSDGLAGDTQYF | TGTGCCAGCAGTTACCCGAGCGACGGCCTAGCGGGGGATACGCAGTATTTT
once | TRBJ2-5 | TRBD2 | TRBV11-3 | CASSHGLAGGRETQYF | TGTGCCAGCAGCCACGGACTAGCGGGGGGGCGGGAGACCCAGTACTTC
- | TRBJ1-2 | TRBD1 | TRBV7-9 | CASSLGQGVYGYTF | TGTGCCAGCAGCCTTGGACAGGGGGTCTATGGCTACACCTTC
- | TRBJ1-3 | TRBD1 | TRBV7-2 | CASSLTGTGTGNTIYF | TGTGCCAGCAGCTTAACCGGGACAGGGACTGGAAACACCATATATTTT
- | TRBJ1-1 | TRBD1 | TRBV3-1/TRBV3-2 | CASSQDGTGHEAFF | TGTGCCAGCAGCCAAGATGGGACAGGACATGAAGCTTTCTTT
- | TRBJ2-5 | TRBD2 | TRBV5-1 | CASTGSTSGGGTQYF | TGCGCCAGCACCGGGTCCACTAGCGGGGGGGGGACCCAGTACTTC
- | TRBJ2-3 | - | TRBV2 | CASSAVNTDTQYF | TGTGCCAGCAGTGCAGTAAACACAGATACGCAGTATTTT
few | TRBJ2-7 | - | TRBV4-1 | CASSQDYPGATYEQYF | TGCGCCAGCAGCCAAGATTACCCAGGGGCAACCTACGAGCAGTACTTC
- | TRBJ1-1 | TRBD1 | TRBV7-2 | CASSLAGGQRNPGAFF | TGTGCCAGCAGCTTAGCGGGGGGACAGAGGAACCCCGGGGCTTTCTTT
- | TRBJ2-5 | TRBD2 | TRBV13 | CASSFNSGGATRETQYF | TGTGCCAGCAGCTTTAATAGCGGGGGGGCCACCAGAGAGACCCAGTACTTC
- | TRBJ1-5 | - | TRBV28 | CASSPWGANSNQPQHF | TGTGCCAGCAGTCCGTGGGGCGCCAACTCGAATCAGCCCCAGCATTTT
- | TRBJ1-5 | - | TRBV20-1 | CSASSGVGQPQHF | TGCAGTGCTAGTTCAGGGGTCGGTCAGCCCCAGCATTTT
- | TRBJ2-7 | - | TRBV5-1 | CASSLGTDFYEQYF | TGCGCCAGCAGCTTGGGGACAGATTTCTACGAGCAGTACTTC
- | TRBJ1-1 | - | TRBV6-5 | CASSYGGGGTEAFF | TGTGCCAGCAGTTACGGAGGGGGAGGGACTGAAGCTTTCTTT
- | TRBJ1-1 | TRBD1 | TRBV28 | CASSPRGQLTEAFF | TGTGCCAGCAGTCCACGGGGACAGCTGACTGAAGCTTTCTTT
once | TRBJ2-3 | TRBD1 | TRBV5-5 | CASTPSRTGDTDTQYF | TGTGCCAGCACCCCCTCCCGGACAGGGGACACAGATACGCAGTATTTT
- | TRBJ2-5 | TRBD2 | TRBV3-1/TRBV3-2 | CASSPSGGSGETQYF | TGTGCCAGCAGCCCTTCGGGGGGGTCAGGAGAGACCCAGTACTTC
- | TRBJ1-5 | - | TRBV6-1 | CASSESGGNQPQHF | TGTGCCAGCAGTGAATCAGGGGGCAATCAGCCCCAGCATTTT